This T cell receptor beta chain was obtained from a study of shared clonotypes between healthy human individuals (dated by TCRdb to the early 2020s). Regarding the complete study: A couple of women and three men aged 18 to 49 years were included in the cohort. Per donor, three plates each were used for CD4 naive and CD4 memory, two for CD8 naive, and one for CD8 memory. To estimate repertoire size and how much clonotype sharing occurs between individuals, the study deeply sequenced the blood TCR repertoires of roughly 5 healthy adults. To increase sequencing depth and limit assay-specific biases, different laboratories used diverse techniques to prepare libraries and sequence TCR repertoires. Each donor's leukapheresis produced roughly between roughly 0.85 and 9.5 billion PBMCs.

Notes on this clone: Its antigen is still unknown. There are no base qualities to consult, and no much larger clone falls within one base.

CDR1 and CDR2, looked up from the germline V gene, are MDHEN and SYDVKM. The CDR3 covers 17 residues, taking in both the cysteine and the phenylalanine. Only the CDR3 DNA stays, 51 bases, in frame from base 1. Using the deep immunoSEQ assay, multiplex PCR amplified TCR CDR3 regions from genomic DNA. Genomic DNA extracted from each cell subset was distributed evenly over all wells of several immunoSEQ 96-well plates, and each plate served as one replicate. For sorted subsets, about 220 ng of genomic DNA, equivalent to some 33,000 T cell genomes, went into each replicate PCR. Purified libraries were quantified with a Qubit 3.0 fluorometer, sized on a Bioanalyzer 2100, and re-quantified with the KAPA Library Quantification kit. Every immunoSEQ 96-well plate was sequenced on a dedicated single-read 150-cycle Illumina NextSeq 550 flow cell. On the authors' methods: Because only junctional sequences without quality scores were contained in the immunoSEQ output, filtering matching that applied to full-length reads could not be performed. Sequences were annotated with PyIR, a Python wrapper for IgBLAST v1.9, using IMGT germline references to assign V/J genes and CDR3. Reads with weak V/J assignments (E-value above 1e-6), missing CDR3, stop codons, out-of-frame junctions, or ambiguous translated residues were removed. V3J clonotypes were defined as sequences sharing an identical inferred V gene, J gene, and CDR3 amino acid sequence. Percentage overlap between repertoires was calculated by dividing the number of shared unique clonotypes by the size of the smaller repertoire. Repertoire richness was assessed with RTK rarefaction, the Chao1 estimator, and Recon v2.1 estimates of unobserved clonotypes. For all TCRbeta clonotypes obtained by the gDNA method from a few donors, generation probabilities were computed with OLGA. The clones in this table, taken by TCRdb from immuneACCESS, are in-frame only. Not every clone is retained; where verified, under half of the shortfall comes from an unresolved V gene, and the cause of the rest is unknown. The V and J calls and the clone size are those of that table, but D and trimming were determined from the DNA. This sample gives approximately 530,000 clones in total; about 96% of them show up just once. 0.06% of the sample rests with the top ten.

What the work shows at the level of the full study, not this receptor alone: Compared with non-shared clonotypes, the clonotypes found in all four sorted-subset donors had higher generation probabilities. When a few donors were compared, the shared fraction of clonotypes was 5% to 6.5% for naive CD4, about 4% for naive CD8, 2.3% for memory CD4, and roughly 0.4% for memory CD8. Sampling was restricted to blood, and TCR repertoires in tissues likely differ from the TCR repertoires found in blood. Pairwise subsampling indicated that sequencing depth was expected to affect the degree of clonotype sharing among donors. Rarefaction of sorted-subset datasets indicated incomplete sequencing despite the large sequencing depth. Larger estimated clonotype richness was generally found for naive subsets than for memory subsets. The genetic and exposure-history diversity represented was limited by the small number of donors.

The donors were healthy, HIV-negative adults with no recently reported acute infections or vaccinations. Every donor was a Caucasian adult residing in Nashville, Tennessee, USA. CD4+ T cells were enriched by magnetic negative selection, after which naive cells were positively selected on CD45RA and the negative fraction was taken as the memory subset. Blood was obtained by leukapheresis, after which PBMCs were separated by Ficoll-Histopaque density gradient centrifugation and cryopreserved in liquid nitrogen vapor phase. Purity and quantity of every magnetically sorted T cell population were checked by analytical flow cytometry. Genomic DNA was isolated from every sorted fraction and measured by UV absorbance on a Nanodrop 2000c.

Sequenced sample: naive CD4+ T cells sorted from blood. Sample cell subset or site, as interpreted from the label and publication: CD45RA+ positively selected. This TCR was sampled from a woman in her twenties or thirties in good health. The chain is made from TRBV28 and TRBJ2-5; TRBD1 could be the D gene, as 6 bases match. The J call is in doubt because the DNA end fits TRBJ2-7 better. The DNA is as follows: TGTGCCAGCAGTTTATGGGTGGACAGCTCCCTCTCCTACGAGCAGTACTTC. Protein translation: CASSLWVDSSLSYEQYF.